This T cell receptor (beta chain) comes out of a study of post-analysis software for immune sequencing data. In the study overall: Secondary progressive, relapsing-remitting and progressive-relapsing multiple sclerosis were among the included disease courses. Findings and limits, study-wide: Elevated frequency relative to controls characterized four or five TRBV segments in patients, TRBV5-6, TRBV5-1 and TRBV20-1 among them. F measure grouped same-batch samples tightly together. Normalized Chao1 diversity was significantly reduced in patients versus controls.

Comment on this clonotype: What it binds is unknown.

Tagging with unique molecular identifiers was a feature of the TCR beta cDNA libraries. T cells numbering about 0.85 to 10 million yielded 450,000 to 500,000 cDNA molecules. In TCRdb, the PCR reads were re-called with MiXCR into one record per CDR3 protein. The data show roughly 800,000 distinct CDR3 sequences, approximately 53% seen once. V was clipped by 0 bases and J by 5 bases, with 17 bases between them. The germline gives CDR1 LNHNV, CDR2 YYDKDF (reference sequence). The CDR3 loop spans 16 amino acids. What was sequenced was blood. The V call is TRBV15, the J call TRBJ2-7, with D possibly TRBD2 on 6 matching bases. The receptor was isolated from a girl aged 10 to 17 with multiple sclerosis. In nucleotides, the CDR3 is TGTGCCACCAGCAGAGATCCCGGGGGTCTCTCTCACGAGCAGTACTTC. This encodes CATSRDPGGLSHEQYF.